The present TCR beta chain was sequenced within a study of early T cells in non-severe SARS-CoV-2 infection. CDR3 length equals 16 residues. Germline assignment: CDR1 SEHNR and CDR2 FQNEAQ (reference sequence). Trimming left V 5 bases short and J 7 bases short, with 21 bases between. TCRdb passed the 5' RACE reads through MiXCR, listing each CDR3 protein once. The sample lists 83,000 or so distinct CDR3 sequences, 10% occurring once. The TCR comes from an adult who was a healthcare worker with PCR-confirmed SARS-CoV-2 infection or an uninfected control (not recorded which). This chain uses TRBV7-9 with TRBJ2-1, with D possibly matching TRBD2 (5 bases). The sample in question was whole blood, obtained at baseline. The CDR3 DNA reads TGTGCCAGCAGCCCCCCGATGGGTCTAGCTGTTAATGAGCAGTTCTTC. Translating it yields CASSPPMGLAVNEQFF.